The clone carrying this TCR beta chain has a count of ten or more. Its target is not known. TCR beta CDR3 region amplification was performed from RNA transcripts. Researchers ran a first-round RT-PCR on the TCR CDR3 using the HTBI primer set. TCRdb fed the multiplex PCR reads into MiXCR, producing one record per CDR3 protein. The sample has 500,000 to 700,000 distinct CDR3 sequences, about a sixth seen once; the top ten hold 18%. J lost 6 bases, V lost 5 bases, and 5 bases had no gene match. CDR3 size: 13 residues. Germline lookup yields CDR1 DFQATT and CDR2 SNEGSKA (reference sequence). The source of the sample is a study of T cells in Graves' hyperthyroidism and ophthalmopathy. Exclusion followed for patients with uncontrolled infection, other autoimmune disease, pregnancy or lactation. Study-level points and caveats: Researchers found most expanded thyroid clonotypes above 0.001 in blood as well.

The receptor was derived from a woman under 30 with Graves' hyperthyroidism. The rearrangement joins TRBV20-1 to TRBJ1-4; 8 bases align to TRBD1. The sample consisted of blood. CDR3: CSAWTGLDEKLFF. CDR3 DNA: TGCAGTGCTTGGACAGGGCTGGATGAAAAACTGTTTTTT.